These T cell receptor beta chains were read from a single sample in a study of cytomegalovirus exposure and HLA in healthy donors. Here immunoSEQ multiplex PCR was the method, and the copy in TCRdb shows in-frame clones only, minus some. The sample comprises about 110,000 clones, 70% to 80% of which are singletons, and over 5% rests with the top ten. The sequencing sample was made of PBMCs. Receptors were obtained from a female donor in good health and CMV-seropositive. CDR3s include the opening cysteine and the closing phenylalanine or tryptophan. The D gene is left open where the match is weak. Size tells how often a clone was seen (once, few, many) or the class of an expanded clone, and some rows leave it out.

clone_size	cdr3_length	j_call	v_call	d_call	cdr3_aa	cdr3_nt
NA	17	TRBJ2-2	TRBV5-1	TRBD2	CASSLELAASNTGELFF	TGCGCCAGCAGCTTGGAACTAGCGGCTTCGAACACCGGGGAGCTGTTTTTT
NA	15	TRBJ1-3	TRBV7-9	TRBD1	CASSLAGQLPNTIYF	TGTGCCAGCAGCTTAGCGGGACAGTTGCCAAACACCATATATTTT
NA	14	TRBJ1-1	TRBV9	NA	CASSADRTNTEAFF	TGTGCCAGCAGCGCCGACAGGACGAACACTGAAGCTTTCTTT
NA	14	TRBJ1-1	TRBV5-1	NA	CASSPEHRRSEAFF	TGCGCCAGCAGCCCAGAACACAGGCGCAGTGAAGCTTTCTTT
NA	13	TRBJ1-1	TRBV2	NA	CASSVQGRTEAFF	TGTGCCAGCAGTGTACAGGGTAGGACTGAAGCTTTCTTT
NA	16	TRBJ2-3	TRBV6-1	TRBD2	CASSEGGGAGADTQYF	TGTGCCAGCAGTGAGGGCGGGGGGGCCGGGGCAGATACGCAGTATTTT
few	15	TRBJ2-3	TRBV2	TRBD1	CASSQRQGNSDTQYF	TGTGCCAGCAGTCAACGACAGGGAAACTCGGATACGCAGTATTTT
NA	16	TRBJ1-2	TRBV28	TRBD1	CASRTPPGQGARGYTF	TGTGCCAGCAGAACCCCACCGGGACAGGGGGCAAGGGGCTACACCTTC
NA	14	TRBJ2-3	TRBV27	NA	CASSPFSGTDTQYF	TGTGCCAGCAGCCCGTTCTCGGGTACAGATACGCAGTATTTT
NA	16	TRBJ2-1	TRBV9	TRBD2	CASAKTGTSDYNEQFF	TGTGCCAGCGCTAAGACGGGGACTAGCGACTACAATGAGCAGTTCTTC
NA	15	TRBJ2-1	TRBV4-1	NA	CASSQDGGTYNEQFF	TGCGCCAGCAGCCAAGACGGGGGTACCTACAATGAGCAGTTCTTC
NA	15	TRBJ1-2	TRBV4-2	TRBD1	CASSQDTGRGYGYTF	TGTGCCAGCAGCCAAGATACTGGCAGGGGGTATGGCTACACCTTC
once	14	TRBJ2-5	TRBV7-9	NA	CASSVRTLQETQYF	TGTGCCAGCAGCGTCCGTACTCTACAAGAGACCCAGTACTTC
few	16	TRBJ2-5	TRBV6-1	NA	CASSEGVIRGQETQYF	TGTGCCAGCAGTGAAGGGGTCATCAGGGGTCAAGAGACCCAGTACTTC
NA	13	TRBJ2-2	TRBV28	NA	CASKLAETGELFF	TGTGCCAGCAAATTAGCAGAGACCGGGGAGCTGTTTTTT
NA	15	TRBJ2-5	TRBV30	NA	CAWSVQAGTKETQYF	TGTGCCTGGAGTGTACAGGCCGGAACCAAAGAGACCCAGTACTTC
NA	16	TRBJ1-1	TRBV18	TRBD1	CASSPTPGQTNTEAFF	TGTGCCAGCTCACCAACCCCGGGACAGACAAACACTGAAGCTTTCTTT